This is a list of T cell receptor beta chains from one sample in a study of blood T cell repertoires in COVID-19. Repertoires were generated with immunoSEQ multiplex PCR, while TCRdb's copy carries only in-frame clones and drops some. This table holds roughly 190,000 clones, approximately 87% found once. Sequencing input: peripheral blood. The receptors shown here come from an older woman with COVID-19, enrolled during active disease. Both conserved end residues are part of each CDR3. D genes are given only for firm matches. A clone size is listed for some rows: how often the clone was seen (once, few, many), or a class if it is expanded.

v_call,clone_size,j_call,d_call,cdr3_nt,cdr3_aa
TRBV19,NA,TRBJ2-7,NA,TGTGCCAGTAGTATTGACTGGAGCTCCTACGAGCAGTACTTC,CASSIDWSSYEQYF
TRBV7-7,NA,TRBJ2-5,NA,TGTGCTAGCAGTCGTCTACAAGAGACCCAGTACTTC,CASSRLQETQYF
TRBV3-1/TRBV3-2,NA,TRBJ1-2,TRBD1,TGTGCCAGCAGCCGAGACAGGGGTGGTGGCTACACCTTC,CASSRDRGGGYTF
TRBV7-9,medium-sized,TRBJ2-1,NA,TGTGCCAGCAGCCGCGGGACCGCGAGCTCCTACAATGAGCAGTTCTTC,CASSRGTASSYNEQFF
TRBV29-1,NA,TRBJ2-1,TRBD2,TGCAGCGTCGTTTTTAGCGGGAGATCCTACAATGAGCAGTTCTTC,CSVVFSGRSYNEQFF
TRBV7-2,NA,TRBJ2-1,NA,TGTGCCAGCAGCTTGGCCGATGCAACCTACAATGAGCAGTTCTTC,CASSLADATYNEQFF
TRBV9,NA,TRBJ1-2,TRBD1,TGTGCCAGCAGCGTAGCTCCGGGACAGGACTATGGCTACACCTTC,CASSVAPGQDYGYTF
TRBV9,NA,TRBJ2-7,TRBD1,TGTGCCAGCAGCCGCCTCCGGGACAGGGTTCACGAGCAGTACTTC,CASSRLRDRVHEQYF
TRBV7-2,few,TRBJ2-3,TRBD1,TGTGCCAGCAGCTTAGGGGGACAGAACACAGATACGCAGTATTTT,CASSLGGQNTDTQYF
TRBV5-6,NA,TRBJ1-4,TRBD1,TGTGCCAGCAGCGGCGGACAGGCAACTAATGAAAAACTGTTTTTT,CASSGGQATNEKLFF
TRBV24-1,once,TRBJ2-7,NA,TGTGCCACCAGTGATTTGCAGGGAGGCGAGCAGTACTTC,CATSDLQGGEQYF
TRBV30,NA,TRBJ1-5,NA,TGTGCCTGGAGTCCAGCCGGAGGGAGTAGGCAGCCCCAGCATTTT,CAWSPAGGSRQPQHF
TRBV7-9,NA,TRBJ2-4,TRBD2,TGTGCCAGCAGCTTAGCAGGGGAGGGAGCCAAAAACATTCAGTACTTC,CASSLAGEGAKNIQYF
TRBV28,NA,TRBJ2-7,TRBD2,TGTGCCAGCAGCGCGACTAGCGGGAGAATCTACGAGCAGTACTTC,CASSATSGRIYEQYF
TRBV12-5,few,TRBJ1-2,TRBD1,TGTGCTAGTGGTTCAACCACCGGGACAGGAAACTATGGCTACACCTTC,CASGSTTGTGNYGYTF
TRBV6-1,NA,TRBJ1-5,NA,TGTGCCAGCAGTGAAGCAAGCAGGGCGAGCAATCAGCCCCAGCATTTT,CASSEASRASNQPQHF
TRBV18,NA,TRBJ1-4,TRBD1,TGTGCCAGCTCCCCACCCGGACAGGGGGCGAATGAAAAACTGTTTTTT,CASSPPGQGANEKLFF
TRBV28,once,TRBJ2-7,NA,TGTGCCAGCAGGTCACCATCGACCGCGGGGGAGCAGTACTTC,CASRSPSTAGEQYF
TRBV6-5,few,TRBJ1-5,NA,TGTGCCAGCAGTTCCATGGACACAAATCAGCCCCAGCATTTT,CASSSMDTNQPQHF
TRBV4-3,NA,TRBJ1-4,NA,TGCGCCAGCAGCCAAAGGGCCCCTTTGGGGGAAGGAGGGGAAAAACTGTTTTTT,CASSQRAPLGEGGEKLFF
TRBV5-4,few,TRBJ1-1,NA,TGTGCCAGCAGCACAGGACCCAGGAACACTGAAGCTTTCTTT,CASSTGPRNTEAFF
TRBV7-2,NA,TRBJ2-7,TRBD2,TGTGCCAGCAGCCTCGGCTGGGGGGAGGGCCTCCGGGACTTC,CASSLGWGEGLRDF
TRBV28,NA,TRBJ1-5,TRBD1,TGTGCCAGCAGTCTCCGTACCTTTTACAGGGGGCGTAAGAATCAGCCCCAGCATTTT,CASSLRTFYRGRKNQPQHF
TRBV19,once,TRBJ1-1,NA,TGTGCCAGTAAAGGCAGGGTGGGCACTGAAGCTTTCTTT,CASKGRVGTEAFF
TRBV18,NA,TRBJ1-5,NA,TGTGCCAGCTCACCACCTGGAGGATCTGACCAGCCCCAGCATTTT,CASSPPGGSDQPQHF
TRBV18,once,TRBJ1-5,NA,TGTGCCAGCTCACCAGTCAGGGTGGCTCAGCCCCAGCATTTT,CASSPVRVAQPQHF
TRBV9,NA,TRBJ1-3,NA,TGTGCCAGCAGCGCCCAGGGCTCTGGAAACACCATATATTTT,CASSAQGSGNTIYF
TRBV6-6,NA,TRBJ2-1,NA,TGTGCCAGCAGTCCCCTTCCAGTATTATCTAGCAGCTACAATGAGCAGTTCTTC,CASSPLPVLSSSYNEQFF